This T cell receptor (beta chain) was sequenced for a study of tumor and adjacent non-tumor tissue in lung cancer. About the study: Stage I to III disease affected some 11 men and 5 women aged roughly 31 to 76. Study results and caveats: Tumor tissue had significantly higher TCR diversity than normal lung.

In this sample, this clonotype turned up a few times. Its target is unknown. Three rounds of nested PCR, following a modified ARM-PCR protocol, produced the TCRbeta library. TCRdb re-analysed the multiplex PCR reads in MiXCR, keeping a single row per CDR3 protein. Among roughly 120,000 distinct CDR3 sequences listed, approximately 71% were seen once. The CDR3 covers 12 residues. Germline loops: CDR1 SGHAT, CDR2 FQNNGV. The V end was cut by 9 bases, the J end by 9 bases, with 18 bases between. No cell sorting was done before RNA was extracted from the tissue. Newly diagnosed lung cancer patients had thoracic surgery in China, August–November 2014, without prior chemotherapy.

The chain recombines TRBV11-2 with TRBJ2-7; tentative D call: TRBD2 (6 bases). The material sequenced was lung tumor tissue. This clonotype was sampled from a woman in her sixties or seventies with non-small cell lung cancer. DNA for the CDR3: TGTGCCAGTAGCCTGGGGAGGAATAGGCAGTACTTC. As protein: CASSLGRNRQYF.